These T cell receptor beta chains were read from a single sample in a study of cytomegalovirus exposure and HLA in healthy donors. Here immunoSEQ multiplex PCR was the method, and the copy in TCRdb shows in-frame clones only, minus some. The sample shows 160,000 or so clones, approximately 81% of them seen only once. The sequenced sample consisted of PBMCs. The source is a female donor in good health and CMV-seronegative. Both conserved end residues are part of each CDR3. D genes are given only for firm matches. Clone size is shown for a subset of rows, as once, few, many or a class of expanded clone.

v_call,j_call,clone_size,d_call,cdr3_aa,cdr3_nt
TRBV5-1,TRBJ2-5,.,.,CASSSLLRGEQETQYF,TGCGCCAGCAGCTCCCTATTGCGGGGAGAACAAGAGACCCAGTACTTC
TRBV4-1,TRBJ1-4,once,.,CASSKVGVTNEKLFF,TGCGCCAGCTCAAAGGTCGGGGTAACTAATGAAAAACTGTTTTTT
TRBV4-2,TRBJ1-2,few,TRBD1,CASSQGTGGNYGYTF,TGTGCCAGCAGCCAGGGGACAGGGGGAAACTATGGCTACACCTTC
TRBV29-1,TRBJ2-2,.,.,CSVEDRGNGELFF,TGCAGCGTTGAAGATCGGGGTAACGGGGAGCTGTTTTTT
TRBV4-3,TRBJ2-7,.,.,CASSQDVGGIEQYF,TGCGCCAGCAGCCAAGATGTGGGAGGAATCGAGCAGTACTTC
TRBV9,TRBJ2-2,.,.,CASSAGNGGANTGELFF,TGTGCCAGCAGCGCGGGCAACGGGGGTGCGAACACCGGGGAGCTGTTTTTT
TRBV9,TRBJ1-5,.,.,CASSVGRGDNQPQHF,TGTGCCAGCAGCGTAGGGAGGGGAGACAATCAGCCCCAGCATTTT
TRBV9,TRBJ1-4,.,TRBD1,CASSLYSGQNNEKLFF,TGTGCCAGCAGCCTATACTCGGGACAGAATAATGAAAAACTGTTTTTT
TRBV7-2,TRBJ1-5,.,TRBD1,CASSFGTGGQPQHF,TGTGCCAGCAGCTTCGGGACAGGTGGTCAGCCCCAGCATTTT
TRBV4-2,TRBJ1-5,.,.,CASSQDPGEPQHF,TGTGCCAGCAGCCAAGATCCGGGAGAGCCCCAGCATTTT
TRBV18,TRBJ1-6,.,TRBD1,CASSPRKAGTGGSPLHF,TGTGCCAGCTCACCCCGAAAAGCCGGGACAGGCGGTTCACCCCTCCACTTT
TRBV29-1,TRBJ2-4,.,.,CSVEGRDLDIQYF,TGCAGCGTTGAGGGCAGGGATCTTGACATTCAGTACTTC
TRBV4-1,TRBJ1-4,few,.,CASSPGRGGRGEKLFF,TGCGCCAGCAGCCCCGGAAGGGGGGGACGAGGGGAAAAACTGTTTTTT